Following are 28 T cell receptor beta chains from one sample sequenced in a study of memory CD4+ T cells and cytomegalovirus serostatus. The sort gate was single viable CD3+CD4+CD8-CD45RO+ cells for memory CD4+ T cells. Data came from immunoSEQ multiplex PCR; TCRdb stores just in-frame clones and leaves some out. The table includes over 35,000 clones, about 73% detected once. The sample taken for sequencing was memory CD4+ T cells from blood. The receptors were gathered from an adult in good health and CMV-seronegative.

The chain carries TRBV15 and TRBJ1-2; D not resolved. The germline V and J ends were trimmed by 0 bases and 7 bases, with 18 bases remaining between them. CDR1 and CDR2 from the germline V gene are LNHNV and YYDKDF (reference sequence). The length of the CDR3 is 16 residues. The CDR3: CATSRDVAGSGSGYTF. The CDR3 DNA reads as TGTGCCACCAGCAGAGATGTGGCGGGGAGTGGATCTGGCTACACCTTC.

The rearrangement joins TRBV5-1 to TRBJ1-1, with TRBD1 matching over 7 bases. CDR1 and CDR2 from the germline V gene are SGHRS and YFSETQ. J lost 2 bases, V lost 3 bases, and 1 base had no gene match. The CDR3 runs to 13 residues. The CDR3 here is CASSWDSNTEAFF. The CDR3 DNA is TGCGCCAGCAGCTGGGACAGTAACACTGAAGCTTTCTTT.

The chain carries TRBV19 and TRBJ2-1; 14 bases are a match to TRBD2. The J segment lost 6 bases and the V segment lost 0 bases, leaving 13 bases of the junction unmatched. The CDR3 is made up of 20 amino acids. Germline V gene sequence: CDR1 LNHDA, CDR2 SQIVND (reference sequence). CDR3 DNA: TGTGCCAGTAGTATAGATCGAGGAGGAATGACTAGCGGGGGGGGCAATGAGCAGTTCTTC. Amino acids: CASSIDRGGMTSGGGNEQFF.

The table lists this clone with a count of one. V is TRBV4-1 and J is TRBJ1-6; possibly TRBD1 for D (5 bases). The CDR3 spans 14 residues. V dropped 1 base and J dropped 7 bases, with 8 bases sitting between them. Germline CDR1 reads MGHRA; CDR2 reads YSYEKL. The chain's CDR3 is CASSQGGGNSPLHF. DNA of the CDR3: TGCGCCAGCAGCCAAGGGGGCGGGAATTCACCCCTCCACTTT.

There are a few counts of this clone. The chain carries TRBV6-6 and TRBJ2-5; D tentatively fits TRBD1 or TRBD2 (5 bases each). V shed 2 bases and J shed 7 bases, with 14 bases lying between them. Germline V lookup: CDR1 MNHNY, CDR2 SVGAGI (reference sequence). The CDR3 sequence is 14 residues long. CDR3 in amino acids: CASSYTGTQPTQYF. CDR3 sequence (DNA): TGTGCCAGCAGTTACACGGGGACGCAGCCGACCCAGTACTTC.

The chain couples TRBV5-4 to TRBJ1-3; 11 bases agree with TRBD1. With 2 bases clipped from V and 2 bases from J, the junction kept 3 bases outside the gene matches. Germline V CDR1 and CDR2: SGHNT, YYREEE (reference sequence). This CDR3 is built from 16 residues. CDR3: CASSLPGQGAGNTIYF. CDR3 in DNA: TGTGCCAGCAGCTTACCGGGACAGGGGGCTGGAAACACCATATATTTT.

This clone was seen a few times. This CDR3 reads CASSLGGQGGEKLFF. The CDR3 coding sequence is TGTGCCAGCAGCTTGGGAGGGCAGGGAGGTGAAAAACTGTTTTTT. This chain joins TRBV5-4 and TRBJ1-4, with D possibly TRBD1 on 5 matching bases. V was pared by 0 bases and J by 7 bases, with 13 bases between. Per germline, CDR1 SGHNT and CDR2 YYREEE (reference sequence). The length of the CDR3 is 15 residues.

The chain employs TRBV28 and TRBJ2-5, with TRBD1 matching 10 bases. The J call may not be correct, given that the DNA end is closer to TRBJ2-7. From germline, CDR1 is MDHEN and CDR2 SYDVKM. The CDR3 has 15 amino acids. CDR3 amino acids: CASSILGTGVPEQYF. CDR3 DNA: TGTGCCAGCAGTATCCTCGGGACAGGGGTCCCCGAGCAGTACTTC.

This clone was found once. This chain's CDR3 is CASSEQGQRFWSPLHF. The CDR3 DNA follows: TGTGCCAGCAGTGAACAGGGACAGAGGTTTTGGTCACCCCTCCACTTT. The J gene is TRBJ1-6, the V gene TRBV2; 7 positions match TRBD1. With 2 bases clipped from V and 10 bases from J, the junction kept 11 bases outside the gene matches. The length of the CDR3 is 16 residues. Germline V gene sequence: CDR1 SNHLY, CDR2 FYNNEI.

This chain links TRBV11-2 with TRBJ2-5; D gene ambiguous. V dropped 1 base and J dropped 5 bases, with 2 bases sitting between them. Germline loops: CDR1 SGHAT, CDR2 FQNNGV. The CDR3 runs 11 residues. CDR3 sequence (DNA): TGTGCCAGCAGCTTAGTCGAGACCCAGTACTTC. This sequence encodes CASSLVETQYF.

The chain has TRBV5-5 and TRBJ1-3, with 7 bases fitting TRBD1. Germline loops: CDR1 SGHKS, CDR2 YYEKEE (reference sequence). This CDR3 spans 16 amino acids. V lost 0 bases to trimming and J lost 2 bases; unmatched junction nucleotides: 5. The CDR3, as DNA: TGTGCCAGCAGCTTGGTTGAGGGGGCGACTGGAAACACCATATATTTT. It encodes CASSLVEGATGNTIYF.

This rearrangement joins TRBV20-1 to TRBJ2-1; unclear D gene. The V gene lost 3 bases and the J gene lost 4 bases, with 4 bases spanning the gap. From germline, CDR1 is DFQATT and CDR2 SNEGSKA (reference sequence). CDR3 length equals 11 residues. DNA for the CDR3: TGCAGTGCTAGCGCATACAATGAGCAGTTCTTC. It specifies CSASAYNEQFF.

The rearrangement joins TRBV9 to TRBJ1-6; D gene uncertain. This CDR3 region has 15 residues. Germline V CDR1 and CDR2: SGDLS, YYNGEE. The V end lost 3 bases, the J end lost 8 bases, and 15 bases lay between the germline ends. This CDR3 is CASSASPGIYSPLHF. In DNA, the CDR3 is TGTGCCAGCAGCGCTTCCCCGGGTATCTATTCACCCCTCCACTTT.

The chain couples TRBV28 to TRBJ1-2; 9 nucleotides align to TRBD1. Germline CDR1 MDHEN, CDR2 SYDVKM. The CDR3 length is 15 residues. V lost 3 bases to trimming and J lost 7 bases; unmatched junction nucleotides: 9. DNA of the CDR3: TGTGCCAGCAGTTTCACCGGGACAGGGTCTCCTGGCTACACCTTC. Residues: CASSFTGTGSPGYTF.

The V call is TRBV7-8, the J call TRBJ2-2, with a tentative D call TRBD1 (6 bases). From germline, CDR1 is SGHVS and CDR2 FQNEAQ. Trimming removed 5 bases at V and 4 bases at J, with 11 bases between. CDR3 size: 14 residues. The CDR3 region has the DNA TGTGCCAGCAGCCAACAGGGTGCCACCGGGGAGCTGTTTTTT. Protein: CASSQQGATGELFF.

The gene calls are TRBV5-1 and TRBJ1-6, with D possibly being TRBD1 (5 bases). Trimming stripped 0 bases from V and 10 bases from J, with 14 bases between. CDR1 is SGHRS, CDR2 YFSETQ, per germline. This CDR3 has 15 residues. The CDR3, as DNA: TGCGCCAGCAGCTTGGAAGGAGGACGGGGGTCACCCCTCCACTTT. Amino acids: CASSLEGGRGSPLHF. Combining the CDR3 with reference TRBV5-1 and TRBJ1-6 gives the whole variable domain KAGVTQTPRYLIKTRGQQVTLSCSPISGHRSVSWYQQTPGQGLQFLFEYFSETQRNKGNFPGRFSGRQFSNSRSEMNVSTLELGDSALYLCASSLEGGRGSPLHFGNGTRLTVT.

The V gene is TRBV7-3, the J gene TRBJ2-7, with D hard to call. V was shortened by 2 bases and J by 4 bases, with 15 bases between the two germline ends. This CDR3 spans 15 amino acids. Germline assignment: CDR1 SGHTA and CDR2 FQGTGA. CDR3 sequence: CASSLGQKTLYEQYF. CDR3 in DNA: TGTGCCAGCAGCTTAGGCCAAAAAACCCTATACGAGCAGTACTTC.

The chain links TRBV4-3 to TRBJ2-1; the D call may be TRBD1 or TRBD2 (5 bases each). Germline V lookup: CDR1 LGHNA, CDR2 YSLEER. V dropped 4 bases and J dropped 4 bases, with 17 bases sitting between them. This CDR3 is built from 16 residues. CDR3 region: CASSLGSGTAYNEQFF. For the CDR3, the DNA is TGCGCCAGCAGCCTAGGGTCCGGGACCGCGTACAATGAGCAGTTCTTC.

This clone has just a few counts. The rearrangement links TRBV19 to TRBJ1-2; D gene unclear. CDR3 length: 15 amino acids. CDR1 and CDR2 from the germline V gene are LNHDA and SQIVND (reference sequence). V lost 1 base and J 8 bases, leaving 17 bases between the germline ends. The CDR3 DNA is TGTGCCAGTAGTATAGGAGAAGTCCAGGCGGGCGGCTACACCTTC. This translates into CASSIGEVQAGGYTF.

Note on this clone: A much larger clone is a single base away; this may be a read error. The chain combines TRBV30 with TRBJ1-4, with D unclear. CDR3 size: 12 residues. V lost 2 bases and J 14 bases, leaving 15 bases between the germline ends. Germline CDR1 is GTSNPN and CDR2 is SVGIG (reference sequence). The CDR3: CAWSPQESSLFF. For the CDR3, the DNA is TGTGCCTGGAGTCCACAAGAAAGTTCGCTGTTTTTT.

The V call is TRBV6-1, the J call TRBJ2-1, with TRBD2 as a possible D gene (5 bases). The ends were cut back, 6 bases at V and 6 bases at J, with 12 bases in the middle. The CDR3 is 13 amino acids. Germline V gene sequence: CDR1 MNHNS, CDR2 SASEGT. For the CDR3, the DNA is TGTGCCAGCAGAGCATCGGGAAGCAATGAGCAGTTCTTC. Translating gives CASRASGSNEQFF.

This clone ranks as medium-sized. The V gene is TRBV5-1, the J gene TRBJ2-7, with TRBD1 matching over 7 bases. The V segment lost 0 bases and the J segment 5 bases; nucleotides outside the gene matches: 8. CDR3 size: 15 residues. Per the germline V gene, CDR1 is SGHRS and CDR2 is YFSETQ. The DNA for the CDR3 is TGCGCCAGCAGCTTGGGGACAGGCGCGATCCACGAGCAGTACTTC. Protein sequence: CASSLGTGAIHEQYF.

The rearrangement joins TRBV7-2 to TRBJ1-2; no definite D call. Germline V lookup: CDR1 SGHTA, CDR2 FQGNSA. CDR3 size: 15 residues. V lost 5 bases and J lost 4, with 17 bases in between. CDR3 loop: CASSQTVRSPYGYTF. The CDR3 nucleotides are TGTGCCAGCAGCCAGACGGTCCGGTCACCCTATGGCTACACCTTC.

This clone showed up just once. The gene calls are TRBV11-2 and TRBJ1-2, with D possibly being TRBD1 (5 bases). The CDR3 extends over 15 amino acids. The V end was cut by 0 bases, the J end by 3 bases, with 11 bases between. Germline lookup yields CDR1 SGHAT and CDR2 FQNNGV. The CDR3 spells CASSLDRSGDYGYTF. DNA for the CDR3: TGTGCCAGCAGCTTAGATAGGTCGGGGGACTATGGCTACACCTTC.

This clone was detected once. The V call is TRBV19, the J call TRBJ2-3; 11 nucleotides line up with TRBD1. With 9 bases clipped from V and 4 bases from J, the junction kept 6 bases outside the gene matches. Germline-derived CDR1 and CDR2 are LNHDA and SQIVND (reference sequence). The CDR3 spans 14 residues. The CDR3 sequence is CASRGTGGSDTQYF. CDR3 coding DNA: TGTGCCAGCCGTGGGACAGGGGGGTCAGATACGCAGTATTTT. Combining the CDR3 with reference TRBV19 and TRBJ2-3 gives the whole variable domain DGGITQSPKYLFRKEGQNVTLSCEQNLNHDAMYWYRQDPGQGLRLIYYSQIVNDFQKGDIAEGYSVSREKKESFPLTVTSAQKNPTAFYLCASRGTGGSDTQYFGPGTRLTVL.

The chain is built from TRBV6-6 and TRBJ2-7; the match to TRBD1 covers 10 bases. Trimming removed 7 bases from V and 7 bases from J; junction bases left unmatched: 13. Germline CDR1 MNHNY, CDR2 SVGAGI (reference sequence). The CDR3 covers 15 residues. CDR3 DNA: TGTGCCAGCACCGTAAGGGGACAGGGGTTGGGGGAGCAGTACTTC. Its translation: CASTVRGQGLGEQYF.

J is TRBJ1-5 and V is TRBV5-1; D uncertain. The CDR3 extends over 15 amino acids. From germline, CDR1 is SGHRS and CDR2 YFSETQ. V was cut by 4 bases and J by 4 bases, with 15 bases left in between. The CDR3 sequence: CASSPERLPNQPQHF. CDR3 DNA sequence: TGCGCCAGCAGCCCGGAACGGCTGCCGAATCAGCCCCAGCATTTT.

The chain links TRBV7-2 to TRBJ1-1, with a possible D match to TRBD1 (6 bases). Trimming took 5 bases from V and 2 from J, leaving 9 bases between them. The CDR3 extends over 13 amino acids. In germline, CDR1 is SGHTA, CDR2 FQGNSA. This chain's CDR3 is CASSGGHNTEAFF. CDR3 DNA sequence: TGTGCCAGCAGCGGGGGGCATAACACTGAAGCTTTCTTT.